These T cell receptor beta chains were read from a single sample in a study of CD8 T cells in Susac syndrome. TCRdb itself ran the immunoSEQ multiplex PCR reads through MiXCR, one entry per CDR3 protein. The sample includes some 190,000 distinct CDR3 sequences, approximately 95% of them seen just once. Sequenced material: CD4+ T cells from PBMCs. The source is a human donor in good health. Each CDR3 is given with its conserved first and last residue. A D gene is named only where the DNA matches it firmly. Clone size is shown for a subset of rows, as once, few, many or a class of expanded clone.

V gene: TRBV29-1
clone size: .
J gene: TRBJ2-3
D gene: .
CDR3 DNA: TGCAGCGGGTGGGGGAAGAGAACCAGCACAGATACGCAGTATTTT
CDR3 protein: CSGWGKRTSTDTQYF

V gene: TRBV5-1
clone size: .
J gene: TRBJ1-1
D gene: .
CDR3 DNA: TGCGCCAGCAGCTTGGACGGGACTGGGGACACTGAAGCTTTCTTT
CDR3 protein: CASSLDGTGDTEAFF

V gene: TRBV15
clone size: .
J gene: TRBJ1-2
D gene: .
CDR3 DNA: TGTGCCACCAGCAGAGACGGCTGGAACTATGGCTACACCTTC
CDR3 protein: CATSRDGWNYGYTF

V gene: TRBV29-1
clone size: .
J gene: TRBJ1-1
D gene: .
CDR3 DNA: TGCAGCGCTACCGAGGCCGGGGAAGCTTTCTTT
CDR3 protein: CSATEAGEAFF

V gene: TRBV12-3/TRBV12-4
clone size: once
J gene: TRBJ1-5
D gene: .
CDR3 DNA: TGTGCCAGCAGAGCAGGGGAGATTCAGCCCCAGCATTTT
CDR3 protein: CASRAGEIQPQHF

V gene: TRBV11-3
clone size: .
J gene: TRBJ2-1
D gene: TRBD2
CDR3 DNA: TGTGCCAGCAGCTTAGGAGCCCTCAGCGGGGGGGGTGAGCAGTTCTTC
CDR3 protein: CASSLGALSGGGEQFF

V gene: TRBV5-4
clone size: .
J gene: TRBJ2-3
D gene: TRBD2
CDR3 DNA: TGTGCCAGCACCCAGCGGGAGGGGGCAGATACGCAGTATTTT
CDR3 protein: CASTQREGADTQYF

V gene: TRBV12-3/TRBV12-4
clone size: .
J gene: TRBJ1-5
D gene: .
CDR3 DNA: TGTGCCAGCAGGACAGGCCGTTTCACGCCCCAGCATTTT
CDR3 protein: CASRTGRFTPQHF

V gene: TRBV2
clone size: .
J gene: TRBJ1-6
D gene: .
CDR3 DNA: TGTGCCACCGTAGGGTTGCGAGGGGCGAGCTCACCCCTCCACTTT
CDR3 protein: CATVGLRGASSPLHF

V gene: TRBV3-1
clone size: .
J gene: TRBJ1-6
D gene: .
CDR3 DNA: TGTGCCAGCAGCCAAGGGCGGTATGGAGATTCACCCCTCCACTTT
CDR3 protein: CASSQGRYGDSPLHF

V gene: TRBV5-4
clone size: .
J gene: TRBJ1-1
D gene: .
CDR3 DNA: TGTGCCAGCAGCGCACTGGAGACAGGGAACACTGAAGCTTTCTTT
CDR3 protein: CASSALETGNTEAFF

V gene: TRBV15
clone size: .
J gene: TRBJ1-4
D gene: .
CDR3 DNA: TGTGCCACCAGCACAAGCTCGGGGGGAAAACTGTTTTTT
CDR3 protein: CATSTSSGGKLFF

V gene: TRBV29-1
clone size: .
J gene: TRBJ1-1
D gene: .
CDR3 DNA: TGCAGCGTCCGGGATAACACTGAAGCTTTCTTT
CDR3 protein: CSVRDNTEAFF

V gene: TRBV23-1
clone size: .
J gene: TRBJ2-6
D gene: .
CDR3 DNA: TGCGCCAGCAGTCGCCCCATCGAAGGCTCTGGGGCCAACGTCCTGACTTTC
CDR3 protein: CASSRPIEGSGANVLTF

V gene: TRBV28
clone size: .
J gene: TRBJ2-3
D gene: .
CDR3 DNA: TGTGCCAGCAGTACGGACAGCCCTAGCACAGATACGCAGTATTTT
CDR3 protein: CASSTDSPSTDTQYF

V gene: TRBV29-1
clone size: .
J gene: TRBJ1-1
D gene: TRBD1
CDR3 DNA: TGCAGCGTCCGGACAGGGGGGACCACTGAAGCTTTCTTT
CDR3 protein: CSVRTGGTTEAFF

V gene: TRBV27
clone size: .
J gene: TRBJ2-3
D gene: TRBD2
CDR3 DNA: TGTGCCAGCAGTTCGGGGGGGACTTCTAGCACAGATACGCAGTATTTT
CDR3 protein: CASSSGGTSSTDTQYF

V gene: TRBV5-1
clone size: once
J gene: TRBJ2-5
D gene: .
CDR3 DNA: TGCGCCAGCAGCGATGGGGGGTCTGGAGAGACCCAGTACTTC
CDR3 protein: CASSDGGSGETQYF

V gene: TRBV19
clone size: .
J gene: TRBJ1-2
D gene: TRBD1
CDR3 DNA: TGTGCCAGGGAGTTGACAGGGGATGGCTACACCTTC
CDR3 protein: CARELTGDGYTF

V gene: TRBV12-3/TRBV12-4
clone size: .
J gene: TRBJ2-3
D gene: TRBD2
CDR3 DNA: TGTGCCAGCAGAGAGCGGGAGCGGACAGATACGCAGTATTTT
CDR3 protein: CASRERERTDTQYF

V gene: TRBV20-1
clone size: .
J gene: TRBJ2-7
D gene: .
CDR3 DNA: TGCAGTGCTGGGATAGGGTCCTACGAGCAGTACTTC
CDR3 protein: CSAGIGSYEQYF

V gene: TRBV9
clone size: once
J gene: TRBJ1-2
D gene: TRBD1
CDR3 DNA: TGTGCCAGCAGCGCGTCGCCCTCAGGGGGCGTCGGCTACACCTTC
CDR3 protein: CASSASPSGGVGYTF

V gene: TRBV5-1
clone size: once
J gene: TRBJ2-3
D gene: .
CDR3 DNA: TGCGCCAGCAGCTTAGCCCAGGTCACAGATACGCAGTATTTT
CDR3 protein: CASSLAQVTDTQYF

V gene: TRBV24-1
clone size: .
J gene: TRBJ2-1
D gene: TRBD1
CDR3 DNA: TGTGCCACCAGTGACCCGGGGGGACAGGGTTCCTACAATGAGCAGTTCTTC
CDR3 protein: CATSDPGGQGSYNEQFF

V gene: TRBV6-6
clone size: .
J gene: TRBJ1-5
D gene: TRBD1
CDR3 DNA: TGTGCCAGCAGTTCCGGACAGGGAGCCCAGCCCCAGCATTTT
CDR3 protein: CASSSGQGAQPQHF

V gene: TRBV19
clone size: .
J gene: TRBJ2-1
D gene: .
CDR3 DNA: TGTGCCAGTAGTATTGGGTCACAGGGAAAATGGTTCTTC
CDR3 protein: CASSIGSQGKWFF

V gene: TRBV12-3/TRBV12-4
clone size: .
J gene: TRBJ2-2
D gene: TRBD1
CDR3 DNA: TGTGCCAGCGACAGCAGGGGGCGCTTCGAGCTGTTTTTT
CDR3 protein: CASDSRGRFELFF

V gene: TRBV29-1
clone size: .
J gene: TRBJ2-1
D gene: .
CDR3 DNA: TGCAGCGTTCGACTAGGCCATGAGCAGTTCTTC
CDR3 protein: CSVRLGHEQFF

V gene: TRBV29-1
clone size: .
J gene: TRBJ1-3
D gene: .
CDR3 DNA: TGCAGCGTTGAGGATACGGGACGCAGCTCTGGAAACACCATATATTTT
CDR3 protein: CSVEDTGRSSGNTIYF

V gene: TRBV23-1
clone size: .
J gene: TRBJ2-7
D gene: .
CDR3 DNA: TGCGCCAGCAGTCAAAGGGGACCTACCTACGAGCAGTACTTC
CDR3 protein: CASSQRGPTYEQYF

V gene: TRBV20-1
clone size: .
J gene: TRBJ1-5
D gene: .
CDR3 DNA: TGCAGTGCTAGAGGACAGACCAATCAGCCCCAGCATTTT
CDR3 protein: CSARGQTNQPQHF

V gene: TRBV6-6
clone size: .
J gene: TRBJ2-4
D gene: .
CDR3 DNA: TGTGCCAGCAGTGCCAGGTTCTTCCAGAACATTCAGTACTTC
CDR3 protein: CASSARFFQNIQYF

V gene: TRBV7-2
clone size: .
J gene: TRBJ2-1
D gene: .
CDR3 DNA: TGTGCCAGCAGCTTCGGGAGCTATGAGCAGTTCTTC
CDR3 protein: CASSFGSYEQFF

V gene: TRBV3-1
clone size: .
J gene: TRBJ1-5
D gene: .
CDR3 DNA: TGTGCCAGCAGCCAAGGACGGAATAGCAATCAGCCCCAGCATTTT
CDR3 protein: CASSQGRNSNQPQHF

V gene: TRBV12-3/TRBV12-4
clone size: .
J gene: TRBJ1-5
D gene: TRBD1
CDR3 DNA: TGTGCCAGCAGTCTACAGGGGGCAAGCGGTCAGCCCCAGCATTTT
CDR3 protein: CASSLQGASGQPQHF

V gene: TRBV30
clone size: .
J gene: TRBJ2-1
D gene: TRBD2
CDR3 DNA: TGTGCCTGGAGTTCGACTAGCGGCAACTTCTTC
CDR3 protein: CAWSSTSGNFF

V gene: TRBV7-3
clone size: .
J gene: TRBJ2-1
D gene: TRBD2
CDR3 DNA: TGTGCCAGCAGCCTAGTACTAGCGGGAGGCCACAATGAGCAGTTCTTC
CDR3 protein: CASSLVLAGGHNEQFF

V gene: TRBV19
clone size: .
J gene: TRBJ1-2
D gene: TRBD1
CDR3 DNA: TGTGCCAGTACTACGGACAGGGCCTATGGCTACACCTTC
CDR3 protein: CASTTDRAYGYTF

V gene: TRBV2
clone size: .
J gene: TRBJ2-2
D gene: TRBD1
CDR3 DNA: TGTGCCAGCGTTTGGGACAGAAACACCGGGGAGCTGTTTTTT
CDR3 protein: CASVWDRNTGELFF

V gene: TRBV7-9
clone size: .
J gene: TRBJ1-2
D gene: .
CDR3 DNA: TGTGCCAGCAGCTTAGCCCAGCAGGGCTACACCTTC
CDR3 protein: CASSLAQQGYTF

V gene: TRBV2
clone size: .
J gene: TRBJ2-1
D gene: .
CDR3 DNA: TGTGCCAGCAGTGTTGCGAGTGAGCAGTTCTTC
CDR3 protein: CASSVASEQFF

V gene: TRBV2
clone size: .
J gene: TRBJ2-2
D gene: .
CDR3 DNA: TGTGCCAGCAGGCCAGGGGTGGCCGGGGAGCTGTTTTTT
CDR3 protein: CASRPGVAGELFF

V gene: TRBV24-1
clone size: .
J gene: TRBJ2-5
D gene: TRBD2
CDR3 DNA: TGTGCCACCAGTGATCACGGACTAGCGGGACAAGAGACCCAGTACTTC
CDR3 protein: CATSDHGLAGQETQYF

V gene: TRBV9
clone size: .
J gene: TRBJ2-4
D gene: .
CDR3 DNA: TGTGCCAGCAGCGTAGGAGCGTCCGATAACATTCAGTACTTC
CDR3 protein: CASSVGASDNIQYF

V gene: TRBV7-2
clone size: .
J gene: TRBJ2-3
D gene: .
CDR3 DNA: TGTGCCAGCAGCTTAATCGGCGGGGCTTATGGCACAGATACGCAGTATTTT
CDR3 protein: CASSLIGGAYGTDTQYF

V gene: TRBV9
clone size: .
J gene: TRBJ2-2
D gene: .
CDR3 DNA: TGTGCCAGCAGCGTAGCTCCGGGAAACTCCGGGGAGCTGTTTTTT
CDR3 protein: CASSVAPGNSGELFF

V gene: TRBV5-4
clone size: .
J gene: TRBJ2-3
D gene: .
CDR3 DNA: TGTGCCAGCAGCTCGGAATCCGGACGCACAGATACGCAGTATTTT
CDR3 protein: CASSSESGRTDTQYF

V gene: TRBV9
clone size: .
J gene: TRBJ2-1
D gene: TRBD2
CDR3 DNA: TGTGCCAGCAGCGGAGGAGCGGGAGGGCTTTACAATGAGCAGTTCTTC
CDR3 protein: CASSGGAGGLYNEQFF

V gene: TRBV29-1
clone size: .
J gene: TRBJ2-3
D gene: TRBD1
CDR3 DNA: TGCAGCGTTGGACAGGGTTCAGATACGCAGTATTTT
CDR3 protein: CSVGQGSDTQYF

V gene: TRBV29-1
clone size: .
J gene: TRBJ1-2
D gene: .
CDR3 DNA: TGCAGCGTTGAGGGCTACACCTTC
CDR3 protein: CSVEGYTF

V gene: TRBV3-1
clone size: .
J gene: TRBJ2-1
D gene: TRBD2
CDR3 DNA: TGTGCCAGCAGCCAAGTAGCGGGCGACAATGAGCAGTTCTTC
CDR3 protein: CASSQVAGDNEQFF

V gene: TRBV7-3
clone size: .
J gene: TRBJ2-1
D gene: TRBD2
CDR3 DNA: TGTGCCAGCAGCCCGACGACTAGCGGGAGAGGTGAGCAGTTCTTC
CDR3 protein: CASSPTTSGRGEQFF